Sequencing of this T cell receptor beta chain was carried out in a study of immune characterization of retroperitoneal liposarcoma. TCRdb recomputed calls from the PCR reads with MiXCR, one row per CDR3 protein. The data contain about 3,000 distinct CDR3 sequences, more than 40% of them seen just once; the ten biggest clones take up about 50%. This CDR3 comprises 15 residues. Germline CDR1 SGHVS, CDR2 FQNEAQ. V gave up 5 bases and J gave up 4 bases, with 15 bases separating them. The sequenced sample consisted of tumor tissue. This TCR was sampled from a male donor with retroperitoneal liposarcoma. The V call is TRBV7-8, the J call TRBJ2-1, with a tentative D call TRBD1 (7 bases). As DNA, the CDR3 is TGTGCCAGCAGCCAGGGGGGAGAGGGGTACAATGAGCAGTTCTTC. Amino acid sequence: CASSQGGEGYNEQFF.